These 12 T cell receptor beta chains were all obtained from the same sample, sequenced in a study of vaccination and CD4 T cells after COVID-19. Documented treatment: roughly ten-day PBMC culture with coronavirus spike peptide pools or control peptides (ViraFEST assay). Antigen specificity for these receptors is unknown. Sequencing of the DNA from cultured CD4+ T cells was carried out with the Oncomine TCR Beta short-read assay. TCRdb reprocessed the PCR reads with MiXCR, giving one entry per CDR3 protein. The sample lists thousands of distinct CDR3 sequences; more than 20% were seen once. The sample consisted of CD4+ T cells from blood, cultured in vitro, taken after SARS-CoV-2 vaccination. The source of these receptors is a human donor who had recovered from COVID-19.

In its sample, this clonotype is medium-sized. This chain uses TRBV20-1 with TRBJ1-5; weak D call: TRBD1 (6 bases). Germline V CDR1 and CDR2: DFQATT, SNEGSKA (reference sequence). The CDR3 spans 14 residues. The V end lost 7 bases, the J end lost 2 bases, and 15 bases lay between the germline ends. The CDR3 region is CSVLKGVGNQPQHF. The CDR3 nucleotides read TGCAGTGTCCTGAAGGGGGTAGGCAATCAGCCCCAGCATTTT.

Turning to this clonotype: Just one base apart from a much larger clone, this may be a read error. The rearrangement joins TRBV7-2 to TRBJ1-2; 7 nucleotides align to TRBD1. This CDR3 has 13 residues. Germline V gives CDR1 SGHTA, CDR2 FQGNSA. After removal of 4 bases from V and 9 bases from J, the junction contained 8 bases not matched to a gene. The CDR3 DNA reads as TGTGCCAGCAGCTCGAACCAGGGGGAGCGCTACACCTTC. Translated: CASSSNQGERYTF.

This clonotype showed up many times. An end of the junction differs from the germline gene, which may be a read error. The chain uses TRBV24-1 and TRBJ1-2; 8 bases align to TRBD1. The CDR3 contains 13 residues. Germline CDR1 KGHDR, CDR2 SFDVKD. The CDR3 sequence is CATSDPPGQATPF. CDR3 in DNA: TGTGCCACCAGTGATCCGCCGGGACAGGCAACTCCATTC.

This clonotype is medium-sized within its sample. The chain has TRBV15 and TRBJ2-5; D unresolved. Germline lookup yields CDR1 LNHNV and CDR2 YYDKDF (reference sequence). The CDR3 has 13 residues. V was clipped by 0 bases and J by 4 bases, with 6 bases between them. The CDR3 region is CATSRDPSETQYF. As DNA, the CDR3 is TGTGCCACCAGCAGAGATCCCTCAGAGACCCAGTACTTC. Combining the CDR3 with reference TRBV15 and TRBJ2-5 gives the whole variable domain DAMVIQNPRYQVTQFGKPVTLSCSQTLNHNVMYWYQQKSSQAPKLLFHYYDKDFNNEADTPDNFQSRRPNTSFCFLDIRSPGLGDTAMYLCATSRDPSETQYFGPGTRLLVL.

The rearrangement joins TRBV28 to TRBJ1-3; D remains ambiguous. Trimming left V 6 bases short and J 0 bases short, with 12 bases between. The CDR3 sequence is 15 residues long. Germline CDR1 MDHEN, CDR2 SYDVKM. The CDR3 protein is CASSHLSGSGNTIYF. The CDR3, as DNA: TGTGCCAGCAGCCACCTTTCGGGCTCTGGAAACACCATATATTTT.

This rearrangement joins TRBV27 to TRBJ2-7; no definite D call. Germline CDR1 and CDR2: MNHEY and SMNVEV (reference sequence). V lost 2 bases to trimming and J lost 0 bases, with 5 bases between them. This CDR3 region has 13 residues. The CDR3 region has the DNA TGTGCCAGCAGTTTAGGGCCCTCCTACGAGCAGTACTTC. This codes for CASSLGPSYEQYF.

In this sample, this clonotype turned up many times. The rearrangement links TRBV28 to TRBJ1-5, with 9 bases identical to TRBD1. J lost 0 bases, V lost 6 bases, and 15 bases had no gene match. Germline V gives CDR1 MDHEN, CDR2 SYDVKM. The CDR3 has 19 amino acids. The CDR3 sequence: CASRAKGQGRAISNQPQHF. The CDR3 DNA sequence: TGTGCCAGCAGGGCTAAGGGACAGGGAAGGGCCATTAGCAATCAGCCCCAGCATTTT.

This clonotype was counted a few times. The genes are TRBV19 and TRBJ1-5; D unclear. The V gene lost 11 bases and the J gene lost 1 base, with 24 bases spanning the gap. The CDR3 is 17 amino acids. The germline V gene has CDR1 LNHDA and CDR2 SQIVND (reference sequence). CDR3 loop: CAGPTTQDHNSNQPQHF. In DNA form, the CDR3 reads TGTGCCGGACCCACAACCCAGGACCATAACAGCAATCAGCCCCAGCATTTT.

In its sample, this clonotype ranks as medium-sized (0.01 to 0.1%). The CDR3 region is CSARRQENQPQHF. In DNA, the CDR3 is TGCAGTGCTAGACGACAGGAGAATCAGCCCCAGCATTTT. This chain connects TRBV20-1 to TRBJ1-5, with D possibly matching TRBD1 (6 bases). The ends were cut back, 2 bases at V and 4 bases at J, with 9 bases in the middle. CDR1 and CDR2 from the germline V gene are DFQATT and SNEGSKA (reference sequence). The CDR3 runs to 13 residues.

This chain uses TRBV10-2 with TRBJ2-7; D gene unclear. This CDR3 spans 14 amino acids. Germline V lookup: CDR1 WSHSY, CDR2 SAAADI. Trimming left V 2 bases short and J 6 bases short, with 14 bases between. The CDR3 is CASSEGVISGEQYF. The CDR3 DNA reads TGCGCCAGCAGTGAGGGGGTAATCTCGGGCGAGCAGTACTTC.

The V call is TRBV6-5, the J call TRBJ2-1; perhaps TRBD2 as D (6 bases). The CDR3 loop spans 15 amino acids. From germline, CDR1 is MNHEY and CDR2 SVGAGI. Trimming took off 2 bases at V and 2 bases at J, with 10 bases between the two ends. DNA of the CDR3: TGTGCCAGCAGTTACGAGGCGGGGACCTACAATGAGCAGTTCTTC. Its translation: CASSYEAGTYNEQFF.

This clonotype has more than one count but fewer than ten. V gene TRBV6-2 or TRBV6-3 combines with J gene TRBJ1-1, with a weak D call TRBD1 (5 bases). This CDR3 is built from 13 residues. The V and J ends lost 6 bases and 0 bases respectively, with 8 bases between them. Germline V gives CDR1 MNHEY, CDR2 SVGEGT. CDR3: CASRQDLNTEAFF. The CDR3 DNA sequence: TGTGCCAGCAGACAGGATTTGAACACTGAAGCTTTCTTT.